Below, 23 T cell receptor beta chains from the same sample are listed, as sequenced in a study of blood T cell repertoires in COVID-19. Here immunoSEQ multiplex PCR was the method, and the copy in TCRdb shows in-frame clones only, minus some. The sample has 65,000 to 75,000 clones; under 85% are singletons. Sequenced input: peripheral blood. All receptors come from a man between 65 and 85 years old with acute or convalescent COVID-19.

The chain's CDR3 is CASSLGFDRGETQYF. The DNA of the CDR3 is TGCGCCAGCAGCTTGGGGTTTGACCGAGGGGAGACCCAGTACTTC. The genes are TRBV5-1 and TRBJ2-5; TRBD2 is a possible D gene (5 bases). There are 15 residues in the CDR3. The germline V and J ends were trimmed by 0 bases and 5 bases, with 14 bases remaining between them. Germline lookup yields CDR1 SGHRS and CDR2 YFSETQ. The full variable domain, in which reference TRBV5-1 and TRBJ2-5 provide the parts outside the CDR3, is KAGVTQTPRYLIKTRGQQVTLSCSPISGHRSVSWYQQTPGQGLQFLFEYFSETQRNKGNFPGRFSGRQFSNSRSEMNVSTLELGDSALYLCASSLGFDRGETQYFGPGTRLLVL.

The chain combines TRBV6-6 with TRBJ2-5, with TRBD2 matching 9 bases. Germline loops: CDR1 MNHNY, CDR2 SVGAGI (reference sequence). Unmatched junction bases numbered 8, after V lost 5 bases and J lost 4 bases. CDR3 length equals 15 residues. The CDR3 is CASSGTAGGRETQYF. In DNA form, the CDR3 reads TGTGCCAGCAGTGGGACAGCGGGAGGCCGAGAGACCCAGTACTTC.

Remarks on this clone: A junction end diverges from the germline sequence, so it may reflect a read error. This chain connects TRBV29-1 to TRBJ2-5, with TRBD2 matching over 7 bases. Germline-derived CDR1 and CDR2 are SQVTM and ANQGSEA. The CDR3 consists of 14 residues. For the CDR3, the DNA is TGCTGCGTTGTAGATGCCGGGAGCGGGAAGACCCAGTACTTC. It codes for CCVVDAGSGKTQYF.

The chain uses TRBV2 and TRBJ2-2, with a weak D call TRBD1 (6 bases). CDR3 length: 15 amino acids. The germline CDR1 and CDR2 sequences are SNHLY and FYNNEI. V lost 6 bases and J 5 bases, leaving 16 bases between the germline ends. The CDR3 is CASSQGGWDTGELFF. Written as DNA, the CDR3 is TGTGCCAGCAGCCAAGGGGGTTGGGATACCGGGGAGCTGTTTTTT.

The chain joins TRBV27 to TRBJ1-6, with 10 bases aligning to TRBD1. In germline, CDR1 is MNHEY, CDR2 SMNVEV (reference sequence). The junction had 8 bases not matched to a gene; V was cut back by 11 bases and J by 7 bases. This CDR3 spans 14 amino acids. The CDR3 DNA follows: TGTGCCGCCCGACAGGGGGCGGAAAATTCACCCCTCCACTTT. Its protein product is CAARQGAENSPLHF.

This chain's CDR3 is CASSQSGLRNQPQHF. The CDR3 DNA is TGTGCCAGCAGCCAATCGGGACTCCGGAATCAGCCCCAGCATTTT. The chain has TRBV16 and TRBJ1-5, with D perhaps TRBD1 (5 bases). The CDR3 is made up of 15 amino acids. V lost 0 bases to trimming and J lost 4 bases, with 10 bases between them. Germline V gene lookup returns CDR1 KGHSY and CDR2 FQNENV.

Many counts were recorded for this clone. The chain is built from TRBV5-1 and TRBJ1-6; D might be TRBD1 (6 bases). V was shortened by 4 bases and J by 9 bases, with 11 bases between the two germline ends. The CDR3 extends over 13 amino acids. Germline lookup yields CDR1 SGHRS and CDR2 YFSETQ. CDR3 sequence reads: CASSQDSRSPLHF. For the CDR3, the DNA is TGCGCCAGCAGCCAGGACAGTCGTTCACCCCTCCACTTT.

The chain joins TRBV20-1 to TRBJ2-2, with a possible D match to TRBD1 (5 bases). V lost 3 bases and J lost 0, with 8 bases in between. Per the germline V gene, CDR1 is DFQATT and CDR2 is SNEGSKA (reference sequence). The CDR3 is made up of 14 amino acids. CDR3 sequence: CSASVTANTGELFF. CDR3 DNA sequence: TGCAGTGCTAGTGTGACAGCGAACACCGGGGAGCTGTTTTTT.

The CDR3 here is CASSPDGTSAYNEQFF. CDR3 DNA: TGTGCCAGCAGTCCTGACGGGACTAGCGCCTACAATGAGCAGTTCTTC. This chain links TRBV27 with TRBJ2-1; 10 bases match TRBD2. CDR1 is MNHEY, CDR2 SMNVEV, per germline (reference sequence). The length of the CDR3 is 16 residues. J lost 2 bases, V lost 5 bases, and 6 bases had no gene match.

The chain has TRBV6-6 and TRBJ1-5; 7 bases map to TRBD1. The J segment lost 7 bases and the V segment lost 4 bases, leaving 1 base of the junction unmatched. This CDR3 region has 12 residues. Germline lookup yields CDR1 MNHNY and CDR2 SVGAGI (reference sequence). In nucleotides, the CDR3 is TGTGCCAGCAGTTTGGACAGGCAGCCCCAGCATTTT. Translated: CASSLDRQPQHF.

This clone showed up just once. This sequence joins TRBV12-3 or TRBV12-4 and TRBJ2-5, with 7 nucleotides matching TRBD1. This CDR3 has 13 residues. V was clipped by 6 bases and J by 9 bases; unmatched bases: 10. CDR3 coding DNA: TGTGCCAGCAGCGGACAGGCAGAAGCGCCCCAGTACTTC. Its protein product is CASSGQAEAPQYF.

The CDR3 spells CASLQGAGYGYTF. The CDR3 DNA is TGTGCCAGCTTACAGGGGGCAGGGTATGGCTACACCTTC. The chain carries TRBV2 and TRBJ1-2, with 9 nucleotides matching TRBD1. Germline values: CDR1 SNHLY, CDR2 FYNNEI. With 8 bases clipped from V and 5 bases from J, the junction kept 6 bases outside the gene matches. The CDR3 has 13 residues.

This chain uses TRBV7-6 with TRBJ2-1; TRBD2 agrees at 8 bases. The ends lost 5 bases at V and 4 bases at J; junction bases unmatched: 7. Germline CDR1 and CDR2: SGHVS and FNYEAQ. CDR3 length: 15 residues. The CDR3 region is CASSRTAGVYNEQFF. CDR3 DNA: TGTGCCAGCAGCCGAACAGCGGGGGTGTACAATGAGCAGTTCTTC.

This chain joins TRBV5-1 and TRBJ2-7, with D maybe TRBD2 (6 bases). Germline values: CDR1 SGHRS, CDR2 YFSETQ. This CDR3 contains 16 residues. The V gene lost 3 bases and the J gene lost 2 bases, with 18 bases spanning the gap. CDR3 sequence reads: CASSYQPGLSTYEQYF. The CDR3 region has the DNA TGCGCCAGCAGCTACCAGCCGGGACTTTCGACCTACGAGCAGTACTTC. Supplemented by reference TRBV5-1 and TRBJ2-7, the full variable domain reads KAGVTQTPRYLIKTRGQQVTLSCSPISGHRSVSWYQQTPGQGLQFLFEYFSETQRNKGNFPGRFSGRQFSNSRSEMNVSTLELGDSALYLCASSYQPGLSTYEQYFGPGTRLTVT.

V and J are TRBV5-1 and TRBJ2-1; 7 positions agree with TRBD1. The CDR3 covers 14 residues. CDR1 and CDR2 from the germline V gene are SGHRS and YFSETQ. The V gene end was trimmed by 0 bases and the J gene end by 6 bases; junction bases not matched to a gene: 3. The CDR3 loop reads CASSLGDRFNEQFF. The DNA for the CDR3 is TGCGCCAGCAGCTTGGGGGACAGATTCAATGAGCAGTTCTTC.

This clone has more than one count but fewer than ten. For the CDR3, the DNA is TGCAGCGTTAAGACTAGCGGGAACACCGGGGAGCTGTTTTTT. As protein: CSVKTSGNTGELFF. This chain uses TRBV29-1 with TRBJ2-2, with TRBD2 identical over 9 bases. There are 14 residues in the CDR3. Germline assignment: CDR1 SQVTM and CDR2 ANQGSEA. V trimming: 5 bases; J trimming: 1 base; junction bases outside the gene matches: 2.

The chain links TRBV18 to TRBJ1-3; D possibly corresponds to TRBD1 (5 bases). V lost 3 bases and J 6 bases, leaving 15 bases between the germline ends. Germline V CDR1 and CDR2: KGHSH, LQKENI. CDR3 length: 15 amino acids. CDR3: CASSPMGTGENTIYF. Written as DNA, the CDR3 is TGTGCCAGCTCACCGATGGGGACGGGAGAAAACACCATATATTTT.

This clone has just one count. The CDR3 reads CASSSRQGVGTEAFF. The CDR3, as DNA: TGTGCCAGCAGTTCCCGACAGGGGGTGGGGACTGAAGCTTTCTTT. The chain uses TRBV2 and TRBJ1-1; 9 nucleotides agree with TRBD1. The CDR3 loop spans 15 amino acids. CDR1 is SNHLY, CDR2 FYNNEI, per germline. J lost 5 bases, V lost 5 bases, and 9 bases had no gene match. Based on the CDR3 plus reference TRBV2 and TRBJ1-1, the full variable domain is EPEVTQTPSHQVTQMGQEVILRCVPISNHLYFYWYRQILGQKVEFLVSFYNNEISEKSEIFDDQFSVERPDGSNFTLKIRSTKLEDSAMYFCASSSRQGVGTEAFFGQGTRLTVV.

The chain couples TRBV6-2 or TRBV6-3 to TRBJ2-2, with 10 positions matching TRBD2. Germline V gene data show CDR1 as MNHEY and CDR2 as SVGEGT. The CDR3 extends over 17 amino acids. V was pared by 5 bases and J by 5 bases, with 11 bases of the junction left unmatched. The CDR3 DNA follows: TGTGCCAGCAGTCCACTCCTAGCGGGAGTACGGACCGGGGAGCTGTTTTTT. This codes for CASSPLLAGVRTGELFF.

On this clone: This specimen includes other DNA sequences encoding the same CDR3. V usage is TRBV29-1 and J usage is TRBJ2-7, with TRBD2 identical over 13 bases. The germline gives CDR1 SQVTM, CDR2 ANQGSEA. V shed 4 bases and J 4 bases; nucleotides not matched to a gene: 1. This CDR3 contains 13 residues. CDR3 region: CSVGTSGSYEQYF. Here the CDR3 DNA reads TGCAGCGTTGGGACTAGCGGGAGTTACGAGCAGTACTTC.

In its sample, this clone was seen a few times. V usage is TRBV24-1 and J usage is TRBJ2-3, with 11 bases that match TRBD2. Germline assignment: CDR1 KGHDR and CDR2 SFDVKD. The V segment lost 4 bases and the J segment 6 bases; nucleotides outside the gene matches: 11. The CDR3 is made up of 17 amino acids. The DNA of the CDR3 is TGTGCCACCAGTGACCCAATACTAGCGGGGGCTCGGGATACGCAGTATTTT. Protein product: CATSDPILAGARDTQYF.

This clone turned up a few times. The chain recombines TRBV28 with TRBJ2-3; D is unresolved. Trimming cost V 3 bases and J 0 bases, with 7 bases left between them. Germline V gene lookup returns CDR1 MDHEN and CDR2 SYDVKM. There are 14 residues in the CDR3. CDR3 coding DNA: TGTGCCAGCAGTTTTAGCCGCAGCACAGATACGCAGTATTTT. Translation: CASSFSRSTDTQYF.

The chain couples TRBV24-1 to TRBJ2-7, with TRBD1 matching over 10 bases. The J segment lost 7 bases and the V segment lost 4 bases, leaving 12 bases of the junction unmatched. The CDR3 sequence is 16 residues long. Per germline, CDR1 KGHDR and CDR2 SFDVKD. CDR3 DNA: TGTGCCACCAGTGAAGCCTTGGGGACAGGGGTGCAGGAGCAGTACTTC. Its protein product is CATSEALGTGVQEQYF.